One and the same sample provided the 2 T cell receptor beta chains below, sequenced in a study of T cells after yellow fever vaccination. TCRdb re-derived calls from the 5' RACE reads in MiXCR, one entry per CDR3 protein. The sample consists of around 350,000 distinct CDR3 sequences, 6% to 8% of them appearing once. The sequencing here drew on PBMCs, taken 5 days after the yellow fever booster vaccination. Every receptor here comes from a man under 40 who received the YFV17D yellow fever vaccine.

The V and J genes are TRBV2 and TRBJ2-7; possibly TRBD2 for D (6 bases). Germline CDR1 reads SNHLY; CDR2 reads FYNNEI. The CDR3 is 15 residues long. Deletions cut 6 bases from V and 3 bases from J, with 18 bases between. The CDR3 DNA follows: TGTGCCAGCAGCCCCGGGACTCGAATAAGCTACGAGCAGTACTTC. Amino acid sequence: CASSPGTRISYEQYF.

The J gene is TRBJ1-2, the V gene TRBV3-1; TRBD1 is a possible D gene (6 bases). V lost 5 bases and J 4 bases, leaving 11 bases between the germline ends. There are 13 residues in the CDR3. Germline values: CDR1 LGHDT, CDR2 YNNKEL (reference sequence). This chain's CDR3 is CASSYRETYGYTF. CDR3 nucleotide sequence: TGTGCCAGCAGCTACAGGGAAACCTATGGCTACACCTTC.